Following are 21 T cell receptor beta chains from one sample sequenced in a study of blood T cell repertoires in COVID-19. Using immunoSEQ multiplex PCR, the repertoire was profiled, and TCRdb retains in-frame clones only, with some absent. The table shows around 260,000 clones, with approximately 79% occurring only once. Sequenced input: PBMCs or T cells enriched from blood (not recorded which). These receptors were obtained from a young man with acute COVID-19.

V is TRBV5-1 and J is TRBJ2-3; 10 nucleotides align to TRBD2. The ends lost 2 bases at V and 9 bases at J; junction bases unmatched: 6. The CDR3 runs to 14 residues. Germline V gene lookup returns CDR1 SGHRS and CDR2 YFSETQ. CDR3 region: CASSFRTSGPTQYF. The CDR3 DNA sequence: TGCGCCAGCAGCTTCCGGACTAGCGGTCCCACGCAGTATTTT.

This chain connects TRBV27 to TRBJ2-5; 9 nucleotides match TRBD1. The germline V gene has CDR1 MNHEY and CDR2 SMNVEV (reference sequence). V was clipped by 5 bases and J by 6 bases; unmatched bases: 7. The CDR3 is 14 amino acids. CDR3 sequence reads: CASSTGTGRKTQYF. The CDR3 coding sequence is TGTGCCAGCAGTACGGGGACAGGGAGGAAGACCCAGTACTTC.

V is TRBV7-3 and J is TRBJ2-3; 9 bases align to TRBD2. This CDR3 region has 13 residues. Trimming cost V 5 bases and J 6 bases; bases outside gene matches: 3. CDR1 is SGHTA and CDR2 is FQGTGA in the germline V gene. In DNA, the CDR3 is TGTGCCAGCAGCCGGCGGGAGGGGGATACGCAGTATTTT. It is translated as CASSRREGDTQYF.

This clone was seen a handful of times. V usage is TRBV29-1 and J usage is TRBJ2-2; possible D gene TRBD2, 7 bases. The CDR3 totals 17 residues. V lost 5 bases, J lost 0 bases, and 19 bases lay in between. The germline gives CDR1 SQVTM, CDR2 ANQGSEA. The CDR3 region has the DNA TGCAGCGTTAATCCGGGGGGCGCGTTCGCGAACACCGGGGAGCTGTTTTTT. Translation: CSVNPGGAFANTGELFF.

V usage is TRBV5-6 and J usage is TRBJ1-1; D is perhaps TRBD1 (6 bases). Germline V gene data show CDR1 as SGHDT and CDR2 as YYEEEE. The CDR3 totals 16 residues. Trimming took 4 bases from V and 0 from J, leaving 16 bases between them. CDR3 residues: CASSPLGGVLNTEAFF. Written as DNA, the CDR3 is TGTGCCAGCAGCCCGTTAGGGGGGGTTTTGAACACTGAAGCTTTCTTT.

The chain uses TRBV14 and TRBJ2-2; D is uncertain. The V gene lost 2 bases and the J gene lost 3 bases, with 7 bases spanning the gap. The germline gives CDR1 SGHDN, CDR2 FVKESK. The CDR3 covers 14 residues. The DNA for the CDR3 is TGTGCCAGCAGCCAACGTTCCGACACCGGGGAGCTGTTTTTT. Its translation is CASSQRSDTGELFF. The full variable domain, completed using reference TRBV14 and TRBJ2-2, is EAGVTQFPSHSVIEKGQTVTLRCDPISGHDNLYWYRRVMGKEIKFLLHFVKESKQDESGMPNNRFLAERTGGTYSTLKVQPAELEDSGVYFCASSQRSDTGELFFGEGSRLTVL.

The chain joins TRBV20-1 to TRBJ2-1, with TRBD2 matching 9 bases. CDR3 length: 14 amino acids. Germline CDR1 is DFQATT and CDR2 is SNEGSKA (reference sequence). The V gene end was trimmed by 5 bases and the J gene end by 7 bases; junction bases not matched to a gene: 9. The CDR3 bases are TGCAGTGCTGGTGGCGGGAGGGCCGATAATGAGCAGTTCTTC. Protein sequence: CSAGGGRADNEQFF.

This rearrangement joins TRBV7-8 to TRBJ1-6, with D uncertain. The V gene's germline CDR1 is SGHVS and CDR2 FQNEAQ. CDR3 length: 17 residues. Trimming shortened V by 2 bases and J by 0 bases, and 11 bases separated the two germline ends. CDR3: CASSLFGESSYNSPLHF. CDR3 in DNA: TGTGCCAGCAGCTTATTCGGGGAGAGCTCCTATAATTCACCCCTCCACTTT.

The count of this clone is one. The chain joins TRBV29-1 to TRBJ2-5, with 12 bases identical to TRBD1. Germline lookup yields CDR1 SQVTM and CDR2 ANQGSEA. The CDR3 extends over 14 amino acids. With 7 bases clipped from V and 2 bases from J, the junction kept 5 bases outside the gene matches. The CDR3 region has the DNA TGCAGCGGTGGGACAGGGGGCGTACAAGAGACCCAGTACTTC. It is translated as CSGGTGGVQETQYF.

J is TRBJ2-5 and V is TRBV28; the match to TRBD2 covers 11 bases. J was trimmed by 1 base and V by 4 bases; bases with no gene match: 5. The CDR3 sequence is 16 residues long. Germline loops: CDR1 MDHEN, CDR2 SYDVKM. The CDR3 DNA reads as TGTGCCAGCAGTTCCCCGCTAGCGGGAGGCCAAGAGACCCAGTACTTC. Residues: CASSSPLAGGQETQYF.

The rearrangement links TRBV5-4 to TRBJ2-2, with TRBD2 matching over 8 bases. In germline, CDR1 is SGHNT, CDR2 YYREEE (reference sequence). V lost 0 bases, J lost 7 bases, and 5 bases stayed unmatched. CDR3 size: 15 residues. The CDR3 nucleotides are TGTGCCAGCAGCTTGGTGCGGGGGGCGAGCGGGGAGCTGTTTTTT. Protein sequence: CASSLVRGASGELFF.

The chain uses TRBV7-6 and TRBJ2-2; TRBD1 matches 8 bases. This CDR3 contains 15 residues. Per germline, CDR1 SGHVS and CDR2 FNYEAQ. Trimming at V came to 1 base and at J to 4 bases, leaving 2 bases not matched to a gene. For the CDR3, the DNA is TGTGCCAGCAGCTTAGACAGGGGGACCACCGGGGAGCTGTTTTTT. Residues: CASSLDRGTTGELFF.

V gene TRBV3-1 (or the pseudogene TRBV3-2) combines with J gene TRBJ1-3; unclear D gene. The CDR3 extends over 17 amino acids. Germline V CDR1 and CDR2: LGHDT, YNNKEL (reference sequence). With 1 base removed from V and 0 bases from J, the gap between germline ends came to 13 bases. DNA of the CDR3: TGTGCCAGCAGCCAAGTTCCCATTATGAGCTCTGGAAACACCATATATTTT. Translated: CASSQVPIMSSGNTIYF.

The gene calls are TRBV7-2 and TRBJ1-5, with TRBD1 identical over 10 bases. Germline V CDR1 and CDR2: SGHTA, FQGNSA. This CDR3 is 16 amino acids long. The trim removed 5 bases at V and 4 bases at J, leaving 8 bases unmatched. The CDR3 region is CASSPRQGAGNQPQHF. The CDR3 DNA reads TGTGCCAGCAGCCCGAGACAGGGGGCTGGTAATCAGCCCCAGCATTTT.

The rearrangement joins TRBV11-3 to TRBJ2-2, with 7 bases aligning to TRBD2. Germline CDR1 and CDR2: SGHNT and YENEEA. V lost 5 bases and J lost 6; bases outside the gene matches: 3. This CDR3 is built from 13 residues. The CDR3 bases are TGTGCCAGCAGCAGTACTAGCGCCGGGGAGCTGTTTTTT. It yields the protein CASSSTSAGELFF. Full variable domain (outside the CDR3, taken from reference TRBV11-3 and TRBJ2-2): EAGVVQSPRYKIIEKKQPVAFWCNPISGHNTLYWYLQNLGQGPELLIRYENEEAVDDSQLPKDRFSAERLKGVDSTLKIQPAELGDSAVYLCASSSTSAGELFFGEGSRLTVL.

The CDR3 region is CASSQEGQGSSYNEQFF. The CDR3 region has the DNA TGCGCCAGCAGCCAAGAGGGGCAGGGAAGCTCCTACAATGAGCAGTTCTTC. The chain is built from TRBV4-1 and TRBJ2-1, with D perhaps TRBD1 (5 bases). There are 17 residues in the CDR3. The V end was cut by 0 bases, the J end by 0 bases, with 12 bases between. In germline, CDR1 is MGHRA, CDR2 YSYEKL.

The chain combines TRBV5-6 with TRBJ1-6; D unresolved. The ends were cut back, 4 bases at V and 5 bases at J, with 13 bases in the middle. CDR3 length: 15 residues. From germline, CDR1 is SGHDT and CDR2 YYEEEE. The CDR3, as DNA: TGTGCCAGCAGCGTGCACCAGGTCCATAATTCACCCCTCCACTTT. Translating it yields CASSVHQVHNSPLHF.

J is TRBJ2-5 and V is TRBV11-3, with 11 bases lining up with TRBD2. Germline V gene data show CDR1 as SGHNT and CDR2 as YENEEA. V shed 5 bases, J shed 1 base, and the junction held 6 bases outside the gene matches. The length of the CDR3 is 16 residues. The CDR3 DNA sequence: TGTGCCAGCAGCACCAGACTAGCGGGACCCCAAGAGACCCAGTACTTC. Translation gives CASSTRLAGPQETQYF. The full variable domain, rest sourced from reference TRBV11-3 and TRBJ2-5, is EAGVVQSPRYKIIEKKQPVAFWCNPISGHNTLYWYLQNLGQGPELLIRYENEEAVDDSQLPKDRFSAERLKGVDSTLKIQPAELGDSAVYLCASSTRLAGPQETQYFGPGTRLLVL.

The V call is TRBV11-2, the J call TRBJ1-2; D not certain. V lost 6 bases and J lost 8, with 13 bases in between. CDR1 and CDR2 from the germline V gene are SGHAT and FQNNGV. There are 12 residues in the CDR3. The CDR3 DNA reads TGTGCCAGCAGGGGAGTTGATCAGGGCTACACCTTC. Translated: CASRGVDQGYTF.

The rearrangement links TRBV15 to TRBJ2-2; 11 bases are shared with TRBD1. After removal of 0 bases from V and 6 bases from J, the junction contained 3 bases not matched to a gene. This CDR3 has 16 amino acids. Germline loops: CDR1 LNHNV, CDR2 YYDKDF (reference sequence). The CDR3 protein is CATSRDPGQGAGELFF. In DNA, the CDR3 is TGTGCCACCAGCAGAGACCCGGGACAGGGGGCCGGGGAGCTGTTTTTT.

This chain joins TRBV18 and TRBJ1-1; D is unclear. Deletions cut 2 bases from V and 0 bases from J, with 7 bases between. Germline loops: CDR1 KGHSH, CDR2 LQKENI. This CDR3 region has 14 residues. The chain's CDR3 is CASSPEGVNTEAFF. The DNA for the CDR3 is TGTGCCAGCTCACCAGAGGGAGTGAACACTGAAGCTTTCTTT.